Listed below are T cell receptor beta chains from one sample, sequenced in a study of T cells after yellow fever vaccination. TCRdb re-derived calls from the 5' RACE reads in MiXCR, one entry per CDR3 protein. Seen here are about 300,000 distinct CDR3 sequences, around 10% observed once, and the top ten hold about 3%. The starting material was CD4+ T cells sorted from PBMCs, obtained 5 days after the yellow fever booster vaccination. These receptors came from a man aged 18-30 years who received the YFV17D yellow fever vaccine. Each CDR3 is given with its conserved first and last residue. A D gene is named only where the DNA matches it firmly. Clone sizes are given selectively: once, few, many, or a class where the clone is expanded.

j_gene | d_gene | abundance | v_gene | CDR3aa | CDR3nt
TRBJ2-1 | TRBD1 | - | TRBV6-5 | CASSYGAGQGEEQFF | TGTGCCAGCAGTTACGGAGCGGGACAGGGGGAGGAGCAGTTCTTC
TRBJ2-3 | - | few | TRBV7-9 | CASSIGLGISTDTQYF | TGTGCCAGCAGCATAGGTTTGGGGATTAGCACAGATACGCAGTATTTT
TRBJ2-5 | - | - | TRBV20-1 | CSASTEGKTQYF | TGCAGTGCTAGTACGGAGGGGAAGACCCAGTACTTC
TRBJ1-1 | - | - | TRBV11-2 | CASSLLLGSLNTEAFF | TGTGCCAGCAGCTTACTCCTAGGGTCTTTGAACACTGAAGCTTTCTTT
TRBJ1-1 | - | many | TRBV29-1 | CSIGGSTKAFF | TGCAGCATCGGGGGGAGTACAAAAGCTTTCTTT
TRBJ1-2 | TRBD1 | many | TRBV29-1 | CSAGTGTNYGYTF | TGCAGCGCCGGGACAGGGACTAACTATGGCTACACCTTC
TRBJ1-2 | - | few | TRBV27 | CASSLGTDQLSLF | TGTGCCAGCAGTTTAGGGACGGACCAACTTTCCCTCTTC
TRBJ1-2 | - | few | TRBV4-1 | CASSHADRLGGYTF | TGCGCCAGCAGCCATGCCGACAGGCTCGGGGGCTACACCTTC
TRBJ2-7 | - | few | TRBV5-1 | CASSLAGSQSYEQYF | TGCGCCAGCAGCCTGGCAGGATCACAGTCCTACGAGCAGTACTTC
TRBJ1-3 | - | many | TRBV12-3/TRBV12-4 | CASSLTSGNTIYF | TGTGCCAGCAGTTTAACTTCTGGAAACACCATATATTTT
TRBJ2-1 | - | many | TRBV20-1 | CSGPVGGPANEQFF | TGCAGTGGCCCCGTTGGGGGCCCGGCTAATGAGCAGTTCTTC
TRBJ1-1 | - | - | TRBV9 | CASSVSLNTEAFF | TGTGCCAGCAGCGTCTCATTGAACACTGAAGCTTTCTTT
TRBJ2-5 | TRBD1 | few | TRBV7-2 | CASSLATGGRETQYF | TGTGCCAGCAGCTTAGCTACAGGGGGACGGGAGACCCAGTACTTC
TRBJ2-3 | TRBD2 | - | TRBV7-2 | CASSLHAGGNTDTQYF | TGTGCCAGCAGCTTACACGCGGGGGGGAACACAGATACGCAGTATTTT
TRBJ1-5 | - | few | TRBV2 | CASMGDIGNQPQHF | TGTGCCAGCATGGGGGATATCGGCAATCAGCCCCAGCATTTT
TRBJ2-3 | - | - | TRBV6-5 | CASSYSPSSASTDTQYF | TGTGCCAGCAGTTACTCCCCGAGTAGTGCTTCCACAGATACGCAGTATTTT
TRBJ2-5 | - | few | TRBV19 | CASRAFDRMQETQYF | TGTGCCAGTAGGGCTTTTGACAGGATGCAAGAGACCCAGTACTTC